This TCR beta chain derives from a study of control samples from healthy donors and cancer patients. The table came from immunoSEQ multiplex PCR; TCRdb's copy has only in-frame clones and leaves some out. The repertoire has just over 150,000 clones, about 90% of them found once; the top ten carry 12%. Trimming removed 6 bases from V and 7 bases from J; junction bases left unmatched: 9. The CDR3 has 14 amino acids. CDR1 is MDHEN, CDR2 SYDVKM, per germline. The chain carries TRBV28 and TRBJ1-5; 7 bases align to TRBD1. Sequencing was done on a sample of blood. This TCR was recovered from a man aged 30-40 years in good health. CDR3 nucleotide sequence: TGTGCCAGCAGCATAACAGGGGCCCGGCAGCCCCAGCATTTT. Translating it yields CASSITGARQPQHF.